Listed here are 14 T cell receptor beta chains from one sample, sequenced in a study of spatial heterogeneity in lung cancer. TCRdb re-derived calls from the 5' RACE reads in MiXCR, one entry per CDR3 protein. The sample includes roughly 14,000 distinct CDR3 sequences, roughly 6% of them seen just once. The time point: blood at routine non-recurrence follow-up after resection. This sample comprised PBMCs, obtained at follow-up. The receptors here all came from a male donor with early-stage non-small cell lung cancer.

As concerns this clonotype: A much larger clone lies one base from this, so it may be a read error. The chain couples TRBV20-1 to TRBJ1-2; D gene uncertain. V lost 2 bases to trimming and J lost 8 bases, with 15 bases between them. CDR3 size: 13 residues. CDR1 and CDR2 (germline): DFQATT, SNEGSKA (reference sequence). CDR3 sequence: CSARFSGSGGYTF. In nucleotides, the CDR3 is TGCAGTGCTAGATTTAGCGGTTCTGGAGGCTACACCTTC.

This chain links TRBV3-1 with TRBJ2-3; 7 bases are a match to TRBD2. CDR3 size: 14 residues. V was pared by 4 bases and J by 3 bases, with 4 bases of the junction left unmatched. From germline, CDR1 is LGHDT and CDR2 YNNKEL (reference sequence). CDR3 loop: CASSLTGGTDTQYF. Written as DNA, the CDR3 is TGTGCCAGCAGCCTCACGGGGGGAACAGATACGCAGTATTTT.

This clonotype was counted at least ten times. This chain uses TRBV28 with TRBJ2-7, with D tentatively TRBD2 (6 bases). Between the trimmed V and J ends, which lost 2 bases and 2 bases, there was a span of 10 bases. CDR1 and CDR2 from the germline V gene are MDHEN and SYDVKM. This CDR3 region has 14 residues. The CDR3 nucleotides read TGTGCCAGCAGTTTAGCGGGGATCACCTACGAGCAGTACTTC. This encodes CASSLAGITYEQYF.

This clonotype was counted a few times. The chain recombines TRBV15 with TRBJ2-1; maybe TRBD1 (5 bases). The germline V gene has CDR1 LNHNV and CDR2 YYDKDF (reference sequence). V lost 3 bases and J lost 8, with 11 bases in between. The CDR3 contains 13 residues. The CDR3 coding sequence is TGTGCCACCAGCAGGGGCCAGGGCTATGAGCAGTTCTTC. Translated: CATSRGQGYEQFF.

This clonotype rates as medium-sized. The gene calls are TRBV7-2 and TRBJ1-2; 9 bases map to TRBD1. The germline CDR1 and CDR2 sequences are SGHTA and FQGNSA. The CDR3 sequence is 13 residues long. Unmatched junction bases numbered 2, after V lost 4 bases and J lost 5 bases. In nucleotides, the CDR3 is TGTGCCAGCAGCTCCGGACAGGGGTATGGCTACACCTTC. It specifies CASSSGQGYGYTF.

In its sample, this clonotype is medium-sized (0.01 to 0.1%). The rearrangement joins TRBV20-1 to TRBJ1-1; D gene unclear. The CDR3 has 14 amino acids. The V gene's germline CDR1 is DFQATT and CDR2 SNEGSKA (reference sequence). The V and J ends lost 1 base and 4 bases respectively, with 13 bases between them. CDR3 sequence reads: CSARVGGPFTEAFF. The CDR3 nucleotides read TGCAGTGCTAGAGTGGGAGGCCCTTTCACTGAAGCTTTCTTT.

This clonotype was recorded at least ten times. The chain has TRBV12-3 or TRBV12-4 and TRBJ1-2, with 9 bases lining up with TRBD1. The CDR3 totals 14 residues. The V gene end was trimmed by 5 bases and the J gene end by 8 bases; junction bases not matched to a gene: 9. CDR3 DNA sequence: TGTGCCAGCAGTGGATGGGACAGGGTCGGCGGCTACACCTTC. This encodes CASSGWDRVGGYTF.

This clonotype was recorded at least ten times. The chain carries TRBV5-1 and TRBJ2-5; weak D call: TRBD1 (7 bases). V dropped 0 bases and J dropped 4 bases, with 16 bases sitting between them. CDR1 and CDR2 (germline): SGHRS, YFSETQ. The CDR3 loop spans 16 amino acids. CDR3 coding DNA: TGCGCCAGCAGCTTGGGGAACTCAGGGGGGCGAGAGACCCAGTACTTC. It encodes CASSLGNSGGRETQYF.

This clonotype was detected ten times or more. CDR3 coding DNA: TGTGCCACCCGGGGGACAGGGAATGAAAAACTGTTTTTT. Translation gives CATRGTGNEKLFF. This chain connects TRBV7-9 to TRBJ1-4, with TRBD1 matching over 9 bases. V lost 10 bases to trimming and J lost 5 bases; unmatched junction nucleotides: 5. The germline V gene has CDR1 SEHNR and CDR2 FQNEAQ (reference sequence). The CDR3 spans 13 residues.

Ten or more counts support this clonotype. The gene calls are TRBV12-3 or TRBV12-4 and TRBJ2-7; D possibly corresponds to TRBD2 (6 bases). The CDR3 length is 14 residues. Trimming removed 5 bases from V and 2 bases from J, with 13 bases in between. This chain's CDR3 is CASSPSGSTYEQYF. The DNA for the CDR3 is TGTGCCAGCAGTCCTTCCGGGAGCACCTACGAGCAGTACTTC.

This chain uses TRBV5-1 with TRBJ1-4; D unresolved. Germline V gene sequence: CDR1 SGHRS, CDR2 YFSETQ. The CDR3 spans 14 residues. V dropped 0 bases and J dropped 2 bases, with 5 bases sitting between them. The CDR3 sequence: CASSLAKTNEKLFF. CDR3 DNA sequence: TGCGCCAGCAGCTTGGCCAAGACTAATGAAAAACTGTTTTTT.

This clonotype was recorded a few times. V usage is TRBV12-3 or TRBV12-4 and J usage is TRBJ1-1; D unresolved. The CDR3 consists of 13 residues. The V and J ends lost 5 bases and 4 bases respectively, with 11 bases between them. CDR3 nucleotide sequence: TGTGCCAGCAGTCCTCTGGAGGGCACTGAAGCTTTCTTT. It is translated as CASSPLEGTEAFF.

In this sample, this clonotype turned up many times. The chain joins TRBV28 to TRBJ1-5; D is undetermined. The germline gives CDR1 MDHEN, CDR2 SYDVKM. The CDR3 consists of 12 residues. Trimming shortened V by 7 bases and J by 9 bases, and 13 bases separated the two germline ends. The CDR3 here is CASTSQRGPQHF. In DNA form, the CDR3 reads TGTGCCAGCACGAGTCAACGGGGGCCCCAGCATTTT.

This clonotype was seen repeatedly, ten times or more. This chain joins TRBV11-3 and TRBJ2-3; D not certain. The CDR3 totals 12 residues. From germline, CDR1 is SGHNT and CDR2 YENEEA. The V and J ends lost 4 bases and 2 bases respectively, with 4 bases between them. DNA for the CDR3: TGTGCCAGCAGCTCCTCCACAGATACGCAGTATTTT. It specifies CASSSSTDTQYF.